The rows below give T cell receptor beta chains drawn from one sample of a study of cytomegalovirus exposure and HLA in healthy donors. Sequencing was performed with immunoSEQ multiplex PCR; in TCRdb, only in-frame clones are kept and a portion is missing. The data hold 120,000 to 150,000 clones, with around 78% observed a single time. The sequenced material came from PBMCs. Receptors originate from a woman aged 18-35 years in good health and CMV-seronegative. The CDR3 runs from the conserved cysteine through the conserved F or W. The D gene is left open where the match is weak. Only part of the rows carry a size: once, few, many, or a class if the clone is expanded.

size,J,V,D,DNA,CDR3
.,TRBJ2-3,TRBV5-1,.,TGCGCCAGCAGAATCAAAGCGGGCCCGACGGCGGATACGCAGTATTTT,CASRIKAGPTADTQYF
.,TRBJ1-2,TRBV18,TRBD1,TGTGCCAGCTCGCGGGACAGAATCTATGGCCACACCTTC,CASSRDRIYGHTF
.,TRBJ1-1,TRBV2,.,TGTGCCAGCAGTCCCTCGCAGGTACACACTGAAGCTTTCTTT,CASSPSQVHTEAFF
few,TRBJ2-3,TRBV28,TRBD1,TGTGCCAGCAGTGAGGGGGCTAGCACAGATACGCAGTATTTT,CASSEGASTDTQYF
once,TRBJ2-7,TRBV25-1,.,TGTGCCAGCAGTTACTTATACGAGCAGTACTTC,CASSYLYEQYF
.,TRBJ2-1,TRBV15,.,TGTGCCACCAGCAAGAGCCCAGCGGGTTCCTACAATGAGCAGTTCTTC,CATSKSPAGSYNEQFF
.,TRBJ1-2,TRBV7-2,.,TGTGCCAGCAGCCGACTGACAGTTAGCTATGGCTACACCTTC,CASSRLTVSYGYTF
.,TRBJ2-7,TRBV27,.,TGTGCCAGCAGTTTAATGGGACAAGGGACCTACGAGCAGTACTTC,CASSLMGQGTYEQYF
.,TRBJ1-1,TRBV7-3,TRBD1,TGTGCCAGCAGCATGGACAGGGACACTGAAGCTTTCTTT,CASSMDRDTEAFF
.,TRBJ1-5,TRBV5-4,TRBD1,TGTGCCAGCAGCTTACAGGGGGTAGGCAATCAGCCCCAGCATTTT,CASSLQGVGNQPQHF
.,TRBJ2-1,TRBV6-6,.,TGTGCCAGCAATAACGTGGGCTCGGCGGGAAATGAGCAGTTCTTC,CASNNVGSAGNEQFF
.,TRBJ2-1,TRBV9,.,TGTGCCAGCAGCCTACAGGGAGATACCTACAATGAGCAGTTCTTC,CASSLQGDTYNEQFF
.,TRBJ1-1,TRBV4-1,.,TGCGCCAGCAGCCAAGTAGGACTAGTTACGGGAACTGAAGCTTTCTTT,CASSQVGLVTGTEAFF
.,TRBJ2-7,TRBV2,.,TGTGCCAGCAGTGACCGGGACGAGCAGTACTTC,CASSDRDEQYF
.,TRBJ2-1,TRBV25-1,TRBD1,TGTGCCAGCAGTGATGGACAGGGCAGTTACAATGAGCAGTTCTTC,CASSDGQGSYNEQFF
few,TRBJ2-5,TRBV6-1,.,TGTGCCAGCAGTGGATCGAGGGAAGAGACCCAGTACTTC,CASSGSREETQYF
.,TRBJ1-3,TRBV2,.,TGTGCCAGCAGTGGGGGACACGGAAACACCATATATTTT,CASSGGHGNTIYF
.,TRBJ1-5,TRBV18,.,TGTGCCAGCTCACCACCGGGAGGGATGGGCAATCAGCCCCAGCATTTT,CASSPPGGMGNQPQHF
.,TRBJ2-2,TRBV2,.,TGTGCCAGCAGTGAAGCACCTAGGAGTCGGCCCGGGGAGCTGTTTTTT,CASSEAPRSRPGELFF
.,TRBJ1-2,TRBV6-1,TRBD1,TGTGCCAGCAGTGAGAGACAGGGGACGTTTACCGCCTATGGCTACACCTTC,CASSERQGTFTAYGYTF
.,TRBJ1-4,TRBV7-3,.,TGTGCCCGGGGTTGGACTAATGAAAAACTGTTTTTT,CARGWTNEKLFF
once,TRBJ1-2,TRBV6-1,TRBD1,TGTGCCACTGCGACAGGGGGCGGCCCCAACTATGGCTACACCTTC,CATATGGGPNYGYTF
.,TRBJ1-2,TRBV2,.,TGTGCCAGCAGTGCCGGGGGGCTACACTATGGCTACACCTTC,CASSAGGLHYGYTF
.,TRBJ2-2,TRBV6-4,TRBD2,TGTGCCAGCAGTGACTCGGGCGGGAGAGACACCGGGGAGCTGTTTTTT,CASSDSGGRDTGELFF
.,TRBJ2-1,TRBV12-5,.,TGTGCTAGTGGTTTGGGGGGGCCCATCAATGAGCAGTTCTTC,CASGLGGPINEQFF
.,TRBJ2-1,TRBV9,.,TGTGCCAGCAGCCTAAATCTAGTTCCCTACAATGAGCAGTTCTTC,CASSLNLVPYNEQFF
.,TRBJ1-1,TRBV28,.,TGTGCCAGCAGTTTATGGGATGACAGATCGGTTGTCACTGAAGCTTTCTTT,CASSLWDDRSVVTEAFF
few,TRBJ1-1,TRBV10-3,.,TGTGCCATCAGGAGGGAGGGGGGAGGGACTGAAGCTTTCTTT,CAIRREGGGTEAFF
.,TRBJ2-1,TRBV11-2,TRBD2,TGTGCCAGCAGCCGTGAACTAGCGGCCTACAATGAGCAGTTCTTC,CASSRELAAYNEQFF
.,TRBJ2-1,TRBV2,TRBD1,TGTGCCAGCGGCCGGGGACAGGAGCGGTTCTTC,CASGRGQERFF
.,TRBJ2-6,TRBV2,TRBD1,TGTGCCAGCTTATACGGGACAGGGAGGTCTGGGGCCAACGTCCTGACTTTC,CASLYGTGRSGANVLTF
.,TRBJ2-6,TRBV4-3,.,TGCGCCAGCAGCCGTCATGGGCAGGTCCGCTCTGGGGCCAACGTCCTGACTTTC,CASSRHGQVRSGANVLTF
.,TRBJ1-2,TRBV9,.,TGTGCCAGCAGCCCCTATGAAGGGGTTCACTATGGCTACACCTTC,CASSPYEGVHYGYTF
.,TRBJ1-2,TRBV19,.,TGTGCCAGTAGTCTCCGGGACACCGTAGCTAACTATGGCTACACCTTC,CASSLRDTVANYGYTF
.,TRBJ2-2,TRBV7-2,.,TGTGCCAGCAGGCGACAGGCGGCGAACACCGGGGAGCTGTTTTTT,CASRRQAANTGELFF
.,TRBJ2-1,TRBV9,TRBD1,TGTGCCAGCAGCCCTCGGGACAGGGGGCATGAGCAGTTCTTC,CASSPRDRGHEQFF
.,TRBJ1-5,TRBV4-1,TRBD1,TGCGCCAGCAGCCAAACATCGTTGACAGGGGGTCAGCCCCAGCATTTT,CASSQTSLTGGQPQHF
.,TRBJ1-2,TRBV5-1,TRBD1,TGCGCCAGCAGCTTACTTGACAGGGCCCCGGAAGGCTACACCTTC,CASSLLDRAPEGYTF
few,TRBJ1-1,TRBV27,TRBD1,TGTGCCAGCAGTCTGCGACCCAGACAGGGCTTTAACACTGAAGCTTTCTTT,CASSLRPRQGFNTEAFF
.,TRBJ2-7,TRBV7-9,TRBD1,TGTTCCAGCAGCTTAGCTCGGACAGGGAGTAGCGAGCAGTACTTC,CSSSLARTGSSEQYF
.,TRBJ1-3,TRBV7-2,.,TGTGCCAGCAGTGGACAGACACACTCTGGAAACACCATATATTTT,CASSGQTHSGNTIYF
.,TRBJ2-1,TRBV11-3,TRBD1,TGTGCCAGCAGCTCCGGACAGGGCGGGTCAAATGAGCAGTTCTTC,CASSSGQGGSNEQFF
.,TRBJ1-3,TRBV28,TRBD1,TGTGCCAGCAGTTTATCTGGCCCGTCCTATGCCCCCCTCGACAGGGGCAGAAACACCATATATTTT,CASSLSGPSYAPLDRGRNTIYF
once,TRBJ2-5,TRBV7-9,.,TGTGCCAGCAGCTTAGCACAGGGCCAAGAGACCCAGTACTTC,CASSLAQGQETQYF
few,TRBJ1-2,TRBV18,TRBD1,TGTGCCAGCTCCCCCGACAGGGCGCATGGCTACACCTTC,CASSPDRAHGYTF
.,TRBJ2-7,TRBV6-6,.,TGTGCCAGCAGTATTCGGGTCCACGAGCAGTACTTC,CASSIRVHEQYF